This T cell receptor (beta chain) was recorded in a study of radiotherapy plus CTLA-4 blockade in lung cancer. The overall study: 18% of patients responded objectively, and around 31% achieved disease control. General study points: Clones of tumor-derived TCRs expanded in blood after radiotherapy plus ipilimumab. Early blood T cell clone changes and increased post-radiation serum interferon-beta were reportedly the strongest response predictors.

With 6 bases removed from V and 2 bases from J, the gap between germline ends came to 11 bases. CDR3 size: 14 residues. Germline CDR1 and CDR2: KGHSH and LQKENI. Profiling relied on immunoSEQ multiplex PCR, and the TCRdb table lists in-frame clones only, not all of them. This table has fewer than 100,000 clones, around 81% appearing once. Focal radiation and CTLA-4 blockade (ipilimumab) were tested in chemo-refractory metastatic non-small-cell lung cancer patients. Note on this clone: The antigen is unknown.

The V gene is TRBV18, the J gene TRBJ1-5, with D perhaps matching TRBD1 (5 bases). The specimen was peripheral blood, collected from a patient treated with radiotherapy plus ipilimumab. This clonotype was sampled from a human donor with non-small cell lung cancer whose response to radiotherapy plus ipilimumab could not be evaluated. Some clones in this sample may be carry-over from other donors' samples. The CDR3 region is CASSDGGGNQPQHF. Written as DNA, the CDR3 is TGTGCCAGCTCTGATGGGGGGGGCAATCAGCCCCAGCATTTT.